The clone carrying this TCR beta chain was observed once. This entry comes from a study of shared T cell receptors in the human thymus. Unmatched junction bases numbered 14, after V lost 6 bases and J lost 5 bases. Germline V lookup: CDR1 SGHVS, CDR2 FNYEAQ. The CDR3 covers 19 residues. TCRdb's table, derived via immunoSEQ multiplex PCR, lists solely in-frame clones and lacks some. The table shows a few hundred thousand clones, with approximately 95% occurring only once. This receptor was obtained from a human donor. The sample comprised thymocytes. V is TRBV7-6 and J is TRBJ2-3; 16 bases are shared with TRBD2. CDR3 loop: CASSSSSWGLAGGRDTQYF. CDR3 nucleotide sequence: TGTGCCAGCAGTTCTAGCTCGTGGGGACTAGCGGGAGGGAGAGATACGCAGTATTTT.